This entry describes one T cell receptor beta chain. Original handling: Amplified reference gene primers provided the basis for estimating nucleated cell counts. Generated by immunoSEQ multiplex PCR, the TCRdb table keeps only in-frame clones and is missing some. For V, J and clone size, that table is used; D and trimming come from the DNA. The data show about 28,000 clones, with roughly 85% seen just once and roughly 23% held by the top ten. Germline values: CDR1 MGHRA, CDR2 YSYEKL. This CDR3 is built from 17 residues. V was pared by 0 bases and J by 2 bases, with 16 bases between. The record originates from a study of blood T cell repertoires in COVID-19. About the research overall: The analysed material was cDNA or gDNA that came from T cells, B-cell-depleted T cells, or PBMCs.

The chain carries TRBV4-1 and TRBJ1-1, with a tentative D call TRBD1 (5 bases). The sequence came from a human donor in a cohort sampled during active COVID-19. Material: peripheral blood. CDR3: CASSQEGKGLANTEAFF. The DNA of the CDR3 is TGCGCCAGCAGCCAAGAGGGGAAGGGGCTCGCTAACACTGAAGCTTTCTTT.